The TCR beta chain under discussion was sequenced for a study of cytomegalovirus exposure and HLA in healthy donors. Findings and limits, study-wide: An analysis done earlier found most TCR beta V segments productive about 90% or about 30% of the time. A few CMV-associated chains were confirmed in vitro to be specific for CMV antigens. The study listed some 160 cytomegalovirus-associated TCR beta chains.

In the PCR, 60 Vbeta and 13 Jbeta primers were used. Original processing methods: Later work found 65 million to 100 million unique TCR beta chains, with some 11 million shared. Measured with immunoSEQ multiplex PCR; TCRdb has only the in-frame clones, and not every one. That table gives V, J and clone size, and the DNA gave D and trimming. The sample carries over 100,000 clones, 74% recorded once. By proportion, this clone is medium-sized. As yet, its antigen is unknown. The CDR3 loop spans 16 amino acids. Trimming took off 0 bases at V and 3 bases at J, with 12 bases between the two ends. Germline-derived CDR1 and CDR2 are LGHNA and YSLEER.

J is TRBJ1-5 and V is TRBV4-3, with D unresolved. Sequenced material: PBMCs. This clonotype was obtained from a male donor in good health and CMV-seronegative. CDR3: CASSQEWAGFNQPQHF. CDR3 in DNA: TGCGCCAGCAGCCAAGAATGGGCGGGATTCAATCAGCCCCAGCATTTT.